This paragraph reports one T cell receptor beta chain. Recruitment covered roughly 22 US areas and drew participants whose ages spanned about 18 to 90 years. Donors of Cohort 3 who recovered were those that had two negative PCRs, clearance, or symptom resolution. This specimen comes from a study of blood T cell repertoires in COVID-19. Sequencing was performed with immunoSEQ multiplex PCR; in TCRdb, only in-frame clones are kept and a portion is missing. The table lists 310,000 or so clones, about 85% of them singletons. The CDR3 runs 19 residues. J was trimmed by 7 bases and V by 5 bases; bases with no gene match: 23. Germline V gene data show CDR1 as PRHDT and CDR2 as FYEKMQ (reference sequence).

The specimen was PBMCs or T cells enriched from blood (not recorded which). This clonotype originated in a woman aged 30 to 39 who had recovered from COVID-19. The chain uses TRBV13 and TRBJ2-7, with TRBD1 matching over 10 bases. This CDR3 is CASSTQIPGQGHAFWEQYF. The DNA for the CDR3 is TGTGCCAGCAGCACTCAAATCCCGGGACAGGGGCACGCCTTCTGGGAGCAGTACTTC.